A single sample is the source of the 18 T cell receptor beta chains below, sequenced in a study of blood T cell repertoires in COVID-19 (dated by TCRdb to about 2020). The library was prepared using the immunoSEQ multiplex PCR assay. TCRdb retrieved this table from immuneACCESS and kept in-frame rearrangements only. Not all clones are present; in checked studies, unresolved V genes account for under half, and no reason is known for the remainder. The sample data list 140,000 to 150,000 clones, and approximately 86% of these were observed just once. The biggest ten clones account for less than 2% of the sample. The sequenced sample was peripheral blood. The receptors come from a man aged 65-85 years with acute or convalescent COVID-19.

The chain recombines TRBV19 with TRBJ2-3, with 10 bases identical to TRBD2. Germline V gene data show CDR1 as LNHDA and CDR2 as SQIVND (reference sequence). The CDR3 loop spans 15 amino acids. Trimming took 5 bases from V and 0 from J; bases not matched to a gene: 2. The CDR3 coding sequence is TGTGCCAGTAGTGGACTAGCGGCTAGCACAGATACGCAGTATTTT. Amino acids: CASSGLAASTDTQYF.

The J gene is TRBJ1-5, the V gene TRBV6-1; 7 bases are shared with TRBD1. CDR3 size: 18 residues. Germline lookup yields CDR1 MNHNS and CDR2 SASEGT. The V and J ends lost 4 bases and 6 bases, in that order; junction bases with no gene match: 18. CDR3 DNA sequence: TGTGCCAGCAGTGTCGTCGGACAGGACGGGGGTGGTACTCAGCCCCAGCATTTT. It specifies CASSVVGQDGGGTQPQHF.

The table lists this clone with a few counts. The CDR3 coding sequence is TGCGCCAGCAGTGAGTCGGGACAAGTGTTTGAGCAGTACTTC. It is translated as CASSESGQVFEQYF. The gene calls are TRBV10-2 and TRBJ2-7; tentative D call: TRBD1 (6 bases). This CDR3 is 14 amino acids long. Germline V lookup: CDR1 WSHSY, CDR2 SAAADI. V was trimmed by 0 bases and J by 7 bases, leaving 13 bases between them.

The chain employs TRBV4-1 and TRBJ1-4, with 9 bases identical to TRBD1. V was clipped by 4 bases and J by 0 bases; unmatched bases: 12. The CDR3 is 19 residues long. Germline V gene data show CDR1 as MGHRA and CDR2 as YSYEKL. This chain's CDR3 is CASSLRPGTGPATNEKLFF. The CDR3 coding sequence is TGCGCCAGCAGCCTTAGACCCGGGACAGGGCCCGCAACTAATGAAAAACTGTTTTTT.

In nucleotides, the CDR3 is TGTGCCAGCAGTCTCGGGACTAGCATCTACGAGCAGTACTTC. Amino acids: CASSLGTSIYEQYF. This chain connects TRBV6-5 to TRBJ2-7; 9 nucleotides align to TRBD2. Per the germline V gene, CDR1 is MNHEY and CDR2 is SVGAGI. The CDR3 is made up of 14 amino acids. The J segment lost 3 bases and the V segment lost 5 bases, leaving 5 bases of the junction unmatched.

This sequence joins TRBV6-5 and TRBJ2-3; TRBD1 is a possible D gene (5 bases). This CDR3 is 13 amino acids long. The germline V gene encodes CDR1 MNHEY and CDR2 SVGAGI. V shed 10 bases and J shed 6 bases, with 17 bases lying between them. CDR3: CATMDPNRDTQYF. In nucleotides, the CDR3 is TGTGCCACGATGGACCCTAACAGGGATACGCAGTATTTT.

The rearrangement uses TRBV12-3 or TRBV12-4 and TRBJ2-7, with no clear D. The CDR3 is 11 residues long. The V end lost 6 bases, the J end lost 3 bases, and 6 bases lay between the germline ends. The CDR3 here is CASSLGYEQYF. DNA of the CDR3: TGTGCCAGCAGCCTCGGCTACGAGCAGTACTTC.

CDR3 loop: CASTSFSSGFTDTQYF. The CDR3 DNA sequence: TGTGCCAGCACCTCCTTTTCTAGTGGATTCACAGATACGCAGTATTTT. The chain carries TRBV28 and TRBJ2-3; D is unclear. The ends were cut back, 7 bases at V and 2 bases at J, with 19 bases in the middle. In germline, CDR1 is MDHEN, CDR2 SYDVKM. The CDR3 consists of 16 residues.

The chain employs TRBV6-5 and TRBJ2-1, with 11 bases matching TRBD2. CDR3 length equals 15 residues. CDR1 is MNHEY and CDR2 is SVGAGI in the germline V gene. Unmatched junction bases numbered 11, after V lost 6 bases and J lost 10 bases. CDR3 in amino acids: CASSISLAGGREQFF. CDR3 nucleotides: TGTGCCAGCAGCATCTCCTTAGCGGGGGGGAGGGAGCAGTTCTTC.

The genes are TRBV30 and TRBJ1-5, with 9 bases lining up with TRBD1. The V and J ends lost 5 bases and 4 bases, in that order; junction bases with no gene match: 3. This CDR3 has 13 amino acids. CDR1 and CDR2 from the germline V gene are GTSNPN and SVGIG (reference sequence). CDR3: CAWDRGENQPQHF. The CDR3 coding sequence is TGTGCCTGGGACAGGGGGGAGAATCAGCCCCAGCATTTT.

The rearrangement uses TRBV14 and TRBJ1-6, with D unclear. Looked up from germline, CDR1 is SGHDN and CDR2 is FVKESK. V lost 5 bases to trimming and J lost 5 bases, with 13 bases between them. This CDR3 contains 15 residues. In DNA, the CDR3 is TGTGCCAGCAGCTTCTCAAGCGTGAATAATTCACCCCTCCACTTT. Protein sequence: CASSFSSVNNSPLHF.

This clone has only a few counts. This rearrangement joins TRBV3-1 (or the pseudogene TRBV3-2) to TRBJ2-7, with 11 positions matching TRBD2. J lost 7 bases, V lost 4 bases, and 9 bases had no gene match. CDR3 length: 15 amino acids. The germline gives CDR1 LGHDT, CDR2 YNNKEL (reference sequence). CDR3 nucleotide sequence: TGTGCCAGCAGCCCCTCTAGCGGGAGGCTTTCTGAGCAGTACTTC. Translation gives CASSPSSGRLSEQYF.

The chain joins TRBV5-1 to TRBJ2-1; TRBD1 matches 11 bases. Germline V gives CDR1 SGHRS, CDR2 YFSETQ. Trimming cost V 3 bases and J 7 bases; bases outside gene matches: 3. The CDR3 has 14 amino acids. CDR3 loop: CASSSGQGVNEQFF. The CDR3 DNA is TGCGCCAGCAGCTCGGGACAGGGGGTAAATGAGCAGTTCTTC.

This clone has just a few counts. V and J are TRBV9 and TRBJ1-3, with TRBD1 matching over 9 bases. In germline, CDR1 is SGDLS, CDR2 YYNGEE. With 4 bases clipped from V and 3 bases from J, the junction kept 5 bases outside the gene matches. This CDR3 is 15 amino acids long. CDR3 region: CASSSRDRDGNTIYF. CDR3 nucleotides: TGTGCCAGCAGCTCAAGGGACAGGGATGGAAACACCATATATTTT.

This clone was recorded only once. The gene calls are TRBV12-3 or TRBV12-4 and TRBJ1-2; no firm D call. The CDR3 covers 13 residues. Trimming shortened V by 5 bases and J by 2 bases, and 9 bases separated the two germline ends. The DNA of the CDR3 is TGTGCCAGCAGTGAGGGTGCGAACTATGGCTACACCTTC. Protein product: CASSEGANYGYTF.

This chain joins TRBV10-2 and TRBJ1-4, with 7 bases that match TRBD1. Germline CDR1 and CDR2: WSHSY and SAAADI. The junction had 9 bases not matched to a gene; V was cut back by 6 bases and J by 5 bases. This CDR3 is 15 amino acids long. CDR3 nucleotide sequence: TGCGCCAGCAGGTTAGGACAGGTTCCGAATGAAAAACTGTTTTTT. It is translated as CASRLGQVPNEKLFF.

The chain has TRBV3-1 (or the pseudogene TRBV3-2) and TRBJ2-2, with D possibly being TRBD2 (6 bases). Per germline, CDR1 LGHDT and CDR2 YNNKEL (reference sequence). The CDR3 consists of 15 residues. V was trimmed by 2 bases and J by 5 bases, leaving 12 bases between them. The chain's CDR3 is CASSQTGVGTGELFF. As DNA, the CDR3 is TGTGCCAGCAGCCAAACGGGAGTTGGGACCGGGGAGCTGTTTTTT.

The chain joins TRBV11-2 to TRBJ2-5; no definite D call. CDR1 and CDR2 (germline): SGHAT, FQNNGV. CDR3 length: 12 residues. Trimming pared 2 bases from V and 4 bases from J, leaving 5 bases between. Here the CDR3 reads CASSLRLETQYF. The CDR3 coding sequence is TGTGCCAGCAGCTTAAGACTAGAGACCCAGTACTTC.